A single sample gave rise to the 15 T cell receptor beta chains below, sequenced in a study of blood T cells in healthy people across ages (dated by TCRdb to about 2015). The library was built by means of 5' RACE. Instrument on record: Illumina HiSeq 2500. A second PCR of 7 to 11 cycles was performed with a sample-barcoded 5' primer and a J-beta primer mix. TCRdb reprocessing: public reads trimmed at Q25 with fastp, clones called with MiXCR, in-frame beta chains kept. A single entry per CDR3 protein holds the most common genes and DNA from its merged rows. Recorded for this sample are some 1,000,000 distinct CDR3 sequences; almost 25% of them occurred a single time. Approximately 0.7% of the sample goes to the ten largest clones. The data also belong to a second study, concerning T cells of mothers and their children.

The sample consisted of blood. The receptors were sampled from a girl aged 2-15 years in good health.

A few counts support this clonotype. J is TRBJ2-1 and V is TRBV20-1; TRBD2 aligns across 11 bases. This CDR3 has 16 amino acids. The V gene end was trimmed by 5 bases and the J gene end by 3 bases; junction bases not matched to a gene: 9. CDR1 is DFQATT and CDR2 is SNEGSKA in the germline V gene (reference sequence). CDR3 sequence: CSAQEHGTSGYNEQFF. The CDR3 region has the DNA TGCAGTGCTCAGGAACACGGGACTAGCGGCTACAATGAGCAGTTCTTC.

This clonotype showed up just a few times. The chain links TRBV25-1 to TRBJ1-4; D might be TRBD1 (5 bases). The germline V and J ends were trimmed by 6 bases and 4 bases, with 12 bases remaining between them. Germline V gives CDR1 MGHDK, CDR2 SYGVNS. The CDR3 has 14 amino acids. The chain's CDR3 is CASRGRDVNEKLFF. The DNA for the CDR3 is TGTGCCAGCAGGGGGAGGGACGTTAATGAAAAACTGTTTTTT.

The CDR3 region has the DNA TGCGCCAGCAACGGGGGGGCGAAGGATACGCAGTATTTT. Amino acid sequence: CASNGGAKDTQYF. The rearrangement joins TRBV4-3 to TRBJ2-3, with TRBD2 matching over 8 bases. J lost 6 bases, V lost 7 bases, and 6 bases had no gene match. This CDR3 is built from 13 residues. Germline CDR1 LGHNA, CDR2 YSLEER.

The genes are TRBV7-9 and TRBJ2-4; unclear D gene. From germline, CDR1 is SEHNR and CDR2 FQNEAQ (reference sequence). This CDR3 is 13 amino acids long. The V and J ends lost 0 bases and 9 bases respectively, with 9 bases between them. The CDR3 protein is CASSLALTPIQYF. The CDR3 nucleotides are TGTGCCAGCAGCTTAGCCCTAACTCCCATTCAGTACTTC.

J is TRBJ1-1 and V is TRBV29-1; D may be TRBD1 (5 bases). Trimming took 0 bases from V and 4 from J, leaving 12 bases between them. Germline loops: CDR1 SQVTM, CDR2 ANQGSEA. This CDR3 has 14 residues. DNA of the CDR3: TGCAGCGTTGAAGACGGTCAGGGTAGCACTGAAGCTTTCTTT. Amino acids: CSVEDGQGSTEAFF.

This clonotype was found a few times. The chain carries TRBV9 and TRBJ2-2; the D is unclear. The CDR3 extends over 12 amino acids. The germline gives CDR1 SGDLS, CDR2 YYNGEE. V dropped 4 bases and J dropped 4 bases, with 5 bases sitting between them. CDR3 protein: CASSTVTGELFF. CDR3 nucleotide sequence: TGTGCCAGCAGCACGGTCACCGGGGAGCTGTTTTTT. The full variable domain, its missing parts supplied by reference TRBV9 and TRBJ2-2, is DSGVTQTPKHLITATGQRVTLRCSPRSGDLSVYWYQQSLDQGLQFLIQYYNGEERAKGNILERFSAQQFPDLHSELNLSSLELGDSALYFCASSTVTGELFFGEGSRLTVL.

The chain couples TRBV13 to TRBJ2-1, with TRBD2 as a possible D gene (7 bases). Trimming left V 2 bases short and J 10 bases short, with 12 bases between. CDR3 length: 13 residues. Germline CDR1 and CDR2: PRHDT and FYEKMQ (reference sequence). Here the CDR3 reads CASSLRGGVEQFF. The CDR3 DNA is TGTGCCAGCAGCTTAAGGGGGGGAGTCGAGCAGTTCTTC.

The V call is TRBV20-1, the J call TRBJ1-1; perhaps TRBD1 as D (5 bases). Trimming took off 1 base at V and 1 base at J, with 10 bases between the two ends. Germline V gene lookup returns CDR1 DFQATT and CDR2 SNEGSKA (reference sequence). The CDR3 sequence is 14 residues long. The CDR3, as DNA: TGCAGTGCTAGAGTCCCTAGGGGGAACACTGAAGCTTTCTTT. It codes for CSARVPRGNTEAFF.

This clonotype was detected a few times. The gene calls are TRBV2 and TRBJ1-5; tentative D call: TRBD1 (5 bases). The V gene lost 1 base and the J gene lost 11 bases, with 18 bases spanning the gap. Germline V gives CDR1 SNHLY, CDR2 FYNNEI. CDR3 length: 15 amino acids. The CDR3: CASSEGGTARGAQHF. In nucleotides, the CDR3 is TGTGCCAGCAGTGAAGGGGGGACCGCTCGAGGGGCCCAGCATTTT.

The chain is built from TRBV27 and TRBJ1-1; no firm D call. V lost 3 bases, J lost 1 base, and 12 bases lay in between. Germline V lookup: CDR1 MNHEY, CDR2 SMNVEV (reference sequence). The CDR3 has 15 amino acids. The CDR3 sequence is CASSFDGGGNTEAFF. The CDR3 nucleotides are TGTGCCAGCAGTTTCGATGGTGGAGGGAACACTGAAGCTTTCTTT.

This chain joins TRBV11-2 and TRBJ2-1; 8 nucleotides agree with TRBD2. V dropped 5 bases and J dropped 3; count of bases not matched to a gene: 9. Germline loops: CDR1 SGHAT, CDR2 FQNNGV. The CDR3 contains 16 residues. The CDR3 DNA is TGTGCCAGCAGCGGAGAAGCGGGAGACTACTACAATGAGCAGTTCTTC. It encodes CASSGEAGDYYNEQFF.

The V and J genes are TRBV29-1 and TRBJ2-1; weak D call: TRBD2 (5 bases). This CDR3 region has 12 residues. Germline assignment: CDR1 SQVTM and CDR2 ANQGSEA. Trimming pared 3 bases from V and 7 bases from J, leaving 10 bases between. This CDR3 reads CSVDRGYNEQFF. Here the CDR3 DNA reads TGCAGCGTTGACAGAGGGTATAATGAGCAGTTCTTC.

The CDR3 DNA is TGCAGTGCTGTGACTGGCGGGGACTACGAGCAGTACTTC. It codes for CSAVTGGDYEQYF. The chain joins TRBV20-1 to TRBJ2-7; possibly TRBD2 for D (6 bases). CDR1 and CDR2 from the germline V gene are DFQATT and SNEGSKA (reference sequence). V was pared by 5 bases and J by 3 bases, with 14 bases between. The CDR3 has 13 residues.

CDR3 bases: TGTGCCAGCAGCCGCCCGGGACAGTCGTTCTACGAGCAGTACTTC. This gives the protein CASSRPGQSFYEQYF. The J gene is TRBJ2-5, the V gene TRBV7-6; 7 bases match TRBD1. The J call is in doubt because the DNA end fits TRBJ2-7 better. The CDR3 consists of 15 residues. Per germline, CDR1 SGHVS and CDR2 FNYEAQ.

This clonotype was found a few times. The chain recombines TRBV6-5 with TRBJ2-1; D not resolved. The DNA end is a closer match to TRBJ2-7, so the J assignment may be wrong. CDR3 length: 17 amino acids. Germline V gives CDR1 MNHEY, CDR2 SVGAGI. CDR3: CASSYKVFGDRFYEQYF. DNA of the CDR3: TGTGCCAGCAGTTACAAGGTTTTTGGAGATCGGTTTTACGAGCAGTACTTC.